The next 18 T cell receptor beta chains were all read from a single sample in a study of T cell responses to AZD1222 COVID-19 vaccine. Some clones are missing from TCRdb's copy, which holds only in-frame ones; the method was immunoSEQ multiplex PCR. In the table there are some 50,000 clones, 70% to 90% of which are singletons. The material sequenced was peripheral blood, taken 28 days after the second AZD1222 dose. These receptors all come from an adult who received the AZD1222 COVID-19 vaccine.

The rearrangement uses TRBV10-1 and TRBJ2-1; 10 positions match TRBD2. The CDR3 sequence is 13 residues long. CDR1 and CDR2 (germline): WNHNN, SYGVQD (reference sequence). With 8 bases clipped from V and 6 bases from J, the junction kept 4 bases outside the gene matches. The CDR3 here is CASGASGSNEQFF. The DNA for the CDR3 is TGCGCCAGCGGGGCTAGCGGGAGCAATGAGCAGTTCTTC.

The V gene is TRBV19, the J gene TRBJ1-4; D call uncertain. V lost 5 bases to trimming and J lost 0 bases, with 10 bases between them. The germline V gene has CDR1 LNHDA and CDR2 SQIVND (reference sequence). This CDR3 contains 15 residues. The CDR3 DNA reads as TGTGCCAGTAGTCTTGGGCCTGCAACTAATGAAAAACTGTTTTTT. This sequence encodes CASSLGPATNEKLFF.

The chain combines TRBV5-4 with TRBJ2-3; D not certain. CDR3 length: 15 residues. V lost 1 base and J lost 2, with 11 bases in between. Germline values: CDR1 SGHNT, CDR2 YYREEE (reference sequence). DNA of the CDR3: TGTGCCAGCAGCTTGTACGGACCCCTCACAGATACGCAGTATTTT. This encodes CASSLYGPLTDTQYF.

V and J are TRBV27 and TRBJ2-3; TRBD2 matches at 7 bases. V was pared by 1 base and J by 6 bases, with 13 bases of the junction left unmatched. Germline V gene sequence: CDR1 MNHEY, CDR2 SMNVEV (reference sequence). The CDR3 length is 17 residues. The DNA of the CDR3 is TGTGCCAGCAGTTTATATCCTAGCGGTAGAGAATTGGATACGCAGTATTTT. It specifies CASSLYPSGRELDTQYF.

J is TRBJ2-3 and V is TRBV3-1 (or the pseudogene TRBV3-2); D ambiguous. CDR3 length: 14 amino acids. Deletions cut 4 bases from V and 8 bases from J, with 16 bases between. The germline V gene has CDR1 LGHDT and CDR2 YNNKEL (reference sequence). The CDR3 DNA follows: TGTGCCAGCAGCCCATTCGACGGAACGGGTACGCAGTATTTT. Translation: CASSPFDGTGTQYF.

The chain recombines TRBV28 with TRBJ2-5, with 9 bases matching TRBD1. Unmatched junction bases numbered 15, after V lost 5 bases and J lost 5 bases. The CDR3 extends over 17 amino acids. The germline gives CDR1 MDHEN, CDR2 SYDVKM. CDR3 nucleotide sequence: TGTGCCAGCAGTGGATTTGACAGGGGGTACCCCGGGGAGACCCAGTACTTC. This sequence encodes CASSGFDRGYPGETQYF.

The chain uses TRBV7-2 and TRBJ2-1; 7 bases agree with TRBD1. Germline CDR1 is SGHTA and CDR2 is FQGNSA. V was clipped by 6 bases and J by 0 bases; unmatched bases: 8. The CDR3 is made up of 16 amino acids. CDR3 region: CASRPITGASYNEQFF. CDR3 sequence (DNA): TGTGCCAGCAGGCCCATCACAGGGGCCTCCTACAATGAGCAGTTCTTC.

This clone was counted a few times. The gene calls are TRBV18 and TRBJ1-2; no definite D call. CDR3 length: 17 residues. Trimming removed 4 bases at V and 0 bases at J, with 18 bases between. CDR1 and CDR2 from the germline V gene are KGHSH and LQKENI. The CDR3: CASSLTTPSGSNYGYTF. The CDR3 DNA follows: TGTGCCAGCTCACTTACAACCCCATCGGGTTCTAACTATGGCTACACCTTC.

The chain recombines TRBV28 with TRBJ2-7; D might be TRBD1 or TRBD2, each matching 5 bases. CDR1 and CDR2 from the germline V gene are MDHEN and SYDVKM. V was cut by 1 base and J by 8 bases, with 21 bases left in between. CDR3 length: 16 residues. CDR3 loop: CASSLSLRDGPFKQYF. The CDR3 nucleotides are TGTGCCAGCAGTTTATCCCTCCGGGACGGTCCTTTCAAGCAGTACTTC.

The chain has TRBV18 and TRBJ2-3; 12 nucleotides agree with TRBD2. The germline CDR1 and CDR2 sequences are KGHSH and LQKENI. The CDR3 runs 15 residues. Germline trimming cut 10 bases from V and 6 bases from J; bases unmatched to any gene: 11. CDR3 loop: CATTGLAGPDDTQYF. The CDR3 DNA follows: TGTGCCACGACGGGACTAGCGGGCCCGGACGATACGCAGTATTTT.

The chain joins TRBV29-1 to TRBJ2-7; the D gene could be TRBD1 or TRBD2 (6 bases each). Trimming took 2 bases from V and 3 from J, leaving 8 bases between them. The CDR3 loop spans 12 amino acids. Germline V gene data show CDR1 as SQVTM and CDR2 as ANQGSEA. The CDR3 DNA sequence: TGCAGCGTTGAAAGGGGGGACTACGAGCAGTACTTC. Encoded protein: CSVERGDYEQYF.

The rearrangement joins TRBV19 to TRBJ2-6; D perhaps matches TRBD1 (5 bases). V dropped 5 bases and J dropped 4 bases, with 12 bases sitting between them. The germline V gene encodes CDR1 LNHDA and CDR2 SQIVND (reference sequence). This CDR3 region has 15 residues. CDR3 DNA: TGTGCCAGTAGTTTCAGACAGTCCGGGGCCAACGTCCTGACTTTC. It yields the protein CASSFRQSGANVLTF.

In this sample, this clone turned up once. This rearrangement joins TRBV6-5 to TRBJ2-3; perhaps D is TRBD1 or TRBD2 (5 bases each). The V end was cut by 6 bases, the J end by 7 bases, with 14 bases between. The V gene's germline CDR1 is MNHEY and CDR2 SVGAGI. The CDR3 runs to 13 residues. CDR3 in DNA: TGTGCCAGCAGGAAGGGGACGGTTTATACGCAGTATTTT. It translates to CASRKGTVYTQYF.

The rearrangement joins TRBV5-4 to TRBJ1-1; D is possibly TRBD1 (6 bases). Germline V gene sequence: CDR1 SGHNT, CDR2 YYREEE (reference sequence). This CDR3 contains 15 residues. The ends were cut back, 1 base at V and 0 bases at J, with 10 bases in the middle. The chain's CDR3 is CASSLSGQMNTEAFF. CDR3 in DNA: TGTGCCAGCAGCTTGTCGGGACAAATGAACACTGAAGCTTTCTTT. The whole variable domain, filled in from reference TRBV5-4 and TRBJ1-1, reads ETGVTQSPTHLIKTRGQQVTLRCSSQSGHNTVSWYQQALGQGPQFIFQYYREEENGRGNFPPRFSGLQFPNYSSELNVNALELDDSALYLCASSLSGQMNTEAFFGQGTRLTVV.

CDR3 DNA: TGTGCCAGCAGTTCAGGGGAGACCCAGTACTTC. The encoded protein is CASSSGETQYF. The chain links TRBV2 to TRBJ2-5, with D tentatively TRBD1 (5 bases). Germline lookup yields CDR1 SNHLY and CDR2 FYNNEI. The CDR3 extends over 11 amino acids. V was pared by 5 bases and J by 5 bases, with 6 bases between. Combining the CDR3 with reference TRBV2 and TRBJ2-5 gives the whole variable domain EPEVTQTPSHQVTQMGQEVILRCVPISNHLYFYWYRQILGQKVEFLVSFYNNEISEKSEIFDDQFSVERPDGSNFTLKIRSTKLEDSAMYFCASSSGETQYFGPGTRLLVL.

The CDR3 reads CASSEANRWHTEAFF. The CDR3 DNA follows: TGTGCCAGCAGTGAAGCGAACCGGTGGCACACTGAAGCTTTCTTT. The genes are TRBV6-1 and TRBJ1-1; D gene unclear. Germline CDR1 and CDR2: MNHNS and SASEGT. The CDR3 covers 15 residues. V lost 0 bases to trimming and J lost 3 bases, with 11 bases between them.

The chain combines TRBV4-1 with TRBJ1-2; D unresolved. Germline V gene lookup returns CDR1 MGHRA and CDR2 YSYEKL. CDR3 size: 15 residues. The V and J ends lost 0 bases and 4 bases respectively, with 12 bases between them. CDR3 sequence reads: CASSQDSPRIYGYTF. The DNA of the CDR3 is TGCGCCAGCAGCCAAGATAGCCCGAGGATCTATGGCTACACCTTC.

The chain employs TRBV6-5 and TRBJ2-7, with 14 bases matching TRBD2. Trimming at V came to 7 bases and at J to 3 bases, leaving 5 bases not matched to a gene. This CDR3 has 15 amino acids. Germline-derived CDR1 and CDR2 are MNHEY and SVGAGI. The CDR3 bases are TGTGCCAGCAACGGACTAGCGGGGGGTTTCTACGAGCAGTACTTC. This sequence encodes CASNGLAGGFYEQYF.